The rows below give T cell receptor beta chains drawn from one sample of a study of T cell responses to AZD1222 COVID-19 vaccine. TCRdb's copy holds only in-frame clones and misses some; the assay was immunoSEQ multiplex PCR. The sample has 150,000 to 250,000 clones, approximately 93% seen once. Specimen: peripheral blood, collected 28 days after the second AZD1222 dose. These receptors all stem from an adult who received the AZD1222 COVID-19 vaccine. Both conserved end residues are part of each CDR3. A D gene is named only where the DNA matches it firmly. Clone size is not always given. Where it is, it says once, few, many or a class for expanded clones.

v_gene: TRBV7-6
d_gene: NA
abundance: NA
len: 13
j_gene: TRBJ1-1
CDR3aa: CASSLGQNTEAFF
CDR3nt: TGTGCCAGCAGCTTAGGGCAGAACACTGAAGCTTTCTTT

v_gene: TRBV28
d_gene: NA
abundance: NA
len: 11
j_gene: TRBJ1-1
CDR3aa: CASSPGTEAFF
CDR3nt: TGTGCCAGCAGTCCAGGCACTGAAGCTTTCTTT

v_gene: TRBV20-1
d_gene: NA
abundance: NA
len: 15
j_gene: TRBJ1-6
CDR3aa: CSASGGRDLASPLHF
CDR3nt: TGCAGTGCTAGTGGTGGCAGGGATTTAGCTTCACCCCTCCACTTT

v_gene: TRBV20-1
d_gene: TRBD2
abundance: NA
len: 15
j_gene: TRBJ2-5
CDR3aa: CSASNPAGGGKTQYF
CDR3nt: TGCAGTGCTAGTAACCCAGCGGGGGGTGGGAAGACCCAGTACTTC

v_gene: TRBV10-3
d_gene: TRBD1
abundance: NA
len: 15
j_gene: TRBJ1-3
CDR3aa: CAIREAGGDGNTIYF
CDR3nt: TGTGCCATCAGGGAAGCAGGGGGTGATGGAAACACCATATATTTT

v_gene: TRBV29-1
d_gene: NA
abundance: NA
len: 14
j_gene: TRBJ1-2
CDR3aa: CSAMTGTENYGYTF
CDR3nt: TGCAGCGCTATGACCGGGACGGAGAACTATGGCTACACCTTC

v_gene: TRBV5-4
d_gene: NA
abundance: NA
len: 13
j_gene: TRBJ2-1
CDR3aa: CASAGYVHNEQFF
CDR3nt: TGTGCCTCCGCGGGCTACGTCCACAATGAGCAGTTCTTC

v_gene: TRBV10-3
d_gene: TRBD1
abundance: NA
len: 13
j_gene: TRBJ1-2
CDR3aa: CAITTTGEDGYTF
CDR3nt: TGTGCCATCACCACGACAGGGGAGGATGGCTACACCTTC

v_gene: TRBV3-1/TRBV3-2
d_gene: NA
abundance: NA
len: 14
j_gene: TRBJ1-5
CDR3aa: CASSQAGGNQPQHF
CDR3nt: TGTGCCAGCAGCCAAGCGGGGGGTAATCAGCCCCAGCATTTT

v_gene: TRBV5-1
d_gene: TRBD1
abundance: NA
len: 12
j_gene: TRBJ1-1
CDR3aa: CASSSQGTEAFF
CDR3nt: TGCGCCAGCAGCTCACAGGGGACTGAAGCTTTCTTT

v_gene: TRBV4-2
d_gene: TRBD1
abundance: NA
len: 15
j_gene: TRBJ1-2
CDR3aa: CASSQDPGQEYGYTF
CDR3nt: TGTGCCAGCAGCCAAGATCCGGGACAGGAGTATGGCTACACCTTC

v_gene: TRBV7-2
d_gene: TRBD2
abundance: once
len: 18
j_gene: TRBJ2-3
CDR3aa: CASSLELASGGSTDTQYF
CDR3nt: TGTGCCAGCAGCTTAGAATTGGCTAGCGGGGGGTCCACAGATACGCAGTATTTT

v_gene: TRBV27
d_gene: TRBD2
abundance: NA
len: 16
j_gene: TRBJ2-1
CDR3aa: CASSLSSGLAYNEQFF
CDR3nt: TGTGCCAGCAGTTTGTCTTCGGGACTAGCCTACAATGAGCAGTTCTTC

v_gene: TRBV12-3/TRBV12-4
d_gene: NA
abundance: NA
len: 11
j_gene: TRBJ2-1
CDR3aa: CASSLVYEQFF
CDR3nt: TGTGCCAGCAGCCTCGTATATGAGCAGTTCTTC

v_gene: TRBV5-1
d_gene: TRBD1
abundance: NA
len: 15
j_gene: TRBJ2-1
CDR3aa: CASSWGQGNYNEQFF
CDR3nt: TGCGCCAGCAGCTGGGGACAGGGGAACTACAATGAGCAGTTCTTC

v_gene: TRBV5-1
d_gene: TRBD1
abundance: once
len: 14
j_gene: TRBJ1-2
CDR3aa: CASSLGTGVDGYTF
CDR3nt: TGCGCCAGCAGCTTGGGGACAGGGGTTGATGGCTACACCTTC

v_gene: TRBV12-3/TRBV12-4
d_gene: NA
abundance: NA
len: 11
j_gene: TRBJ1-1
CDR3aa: CASRRQVEAFF
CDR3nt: TGTGCCAGCAGACGACAGGTTGAAGCTTTCTTT

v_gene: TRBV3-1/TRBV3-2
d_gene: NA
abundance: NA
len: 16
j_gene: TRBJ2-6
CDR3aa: CASSQDAAAGANVLTF
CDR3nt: TGTGCCAGCAGCCAAGATGCGGCGGCCGGGGCCAACGTCCTGACTTTC

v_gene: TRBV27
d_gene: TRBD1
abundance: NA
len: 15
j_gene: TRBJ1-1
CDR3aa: CASSRGQGQGTEAFF
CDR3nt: TGTGCCAGCAGTCGAGGACAGGGCCAAGGGACTGAAGCTTTCTTT

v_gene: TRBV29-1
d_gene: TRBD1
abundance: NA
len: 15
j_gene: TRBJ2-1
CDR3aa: CSAAARDRLPNEQFF
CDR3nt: TGCAGCGCGGCCGCCCGGGACAGACTACCCAATGAGCAGTTCTTC

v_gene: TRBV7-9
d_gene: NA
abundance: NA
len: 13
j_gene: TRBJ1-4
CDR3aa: CASSPRANEKLFF
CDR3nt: TGTGCCAGCAGCCCTAGGGCTAATGAAAAACTGTTTTTT

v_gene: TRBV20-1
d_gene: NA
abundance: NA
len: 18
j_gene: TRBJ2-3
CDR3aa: CSASGGGARGASTDTQYF
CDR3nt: TGCAGTGCTAGTGGCGGGGGCGCGAGAGGGGCTAGCACAGATACGCAGTATTTT

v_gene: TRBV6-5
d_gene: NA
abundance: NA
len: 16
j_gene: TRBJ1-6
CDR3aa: CASSYSQGAPNSPLHF
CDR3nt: TGTGCCAGCAGTTACTCCCAAGGGGCCCCAAATTCACCCCTCCACTTT

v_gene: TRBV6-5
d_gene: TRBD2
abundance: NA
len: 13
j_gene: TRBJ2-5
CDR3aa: CASRTSGVETQYF
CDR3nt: TGTGCCAGCCGGACTAGCGGGGTTGAGACCCAGTACTTC

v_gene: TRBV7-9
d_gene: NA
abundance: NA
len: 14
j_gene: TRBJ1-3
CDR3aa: CASTPDQSRNTIYF
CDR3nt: TGTGCCAGCACCCCCGACCAGAGCCGAAACACCATATATTTT

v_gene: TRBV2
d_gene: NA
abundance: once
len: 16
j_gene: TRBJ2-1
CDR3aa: CASNDGGVSSYNEQFF
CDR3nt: TGTGCCAGCAATGATGGCGGGGTCAGCTCCTACAATGAGCAGTTCTTC

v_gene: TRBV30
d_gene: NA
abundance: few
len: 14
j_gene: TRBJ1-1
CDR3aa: CAWRGKGSNTEAFF
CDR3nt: TGTGCCTGGAGAGGGAAGGGAAGCAACACTGAAGCTTTCTTT

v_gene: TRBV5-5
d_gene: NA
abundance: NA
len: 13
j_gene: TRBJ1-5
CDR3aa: CASSLTGDQPQHF
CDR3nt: TGTGCCAGCAGCTTGACGGGGGATCAGCCCCAGCATTTT

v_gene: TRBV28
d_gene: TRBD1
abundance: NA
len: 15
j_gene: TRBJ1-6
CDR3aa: CASRLRQGYNSPLHF
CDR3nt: TGTGCCAGCAGATTACGACAGGGGTACAATTCACCCCTCCACTTT

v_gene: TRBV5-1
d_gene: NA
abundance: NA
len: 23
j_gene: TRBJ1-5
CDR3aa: CASSVPGENFQNSGGISCPPQHF
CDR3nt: TGCGCCAGCAGCGTCCCGGGAGAAAACTTCCAAAACTCCGGTGGAATCAGCTGTCCGCCCCAGCATTTT

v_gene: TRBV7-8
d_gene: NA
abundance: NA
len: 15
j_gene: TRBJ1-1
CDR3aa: CASSLEGYLNTEAFF
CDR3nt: TGTGCCAGCAGCTTAGAAGGGTACTTGAACACTGAAGCTTTCTTT

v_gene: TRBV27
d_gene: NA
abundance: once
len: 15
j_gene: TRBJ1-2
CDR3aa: CASSLWSEPNYGYTF
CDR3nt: TGTGCCAGCAGTTTATGGTCGGAGCCTAACTATGGCTACACCTTC

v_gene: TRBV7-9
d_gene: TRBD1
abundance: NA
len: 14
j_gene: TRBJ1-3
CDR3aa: CASGDRASGNTIYF
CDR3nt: TGTGCCAGCGGGGACAGGGCCTCTGGAAACACCATATATTTT

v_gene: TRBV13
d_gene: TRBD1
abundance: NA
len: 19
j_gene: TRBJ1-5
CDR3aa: CASSLGGRGRVFDNQPQHF
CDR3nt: TGTGCCAGCAGCTTAGGGGGCAGGGGGCGAGTTTTTGACAATCAGCCCCAGCATTTT

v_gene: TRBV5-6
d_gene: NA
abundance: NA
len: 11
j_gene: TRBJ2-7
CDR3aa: CASSRTYEQYF
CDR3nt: TGTGCCAGCAGCCGTACCTACGAGCAGTACTTC

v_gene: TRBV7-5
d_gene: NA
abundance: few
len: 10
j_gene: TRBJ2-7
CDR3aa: CARSGRGRDF
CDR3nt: TGTGCCAGAAGCGGGCGGGGCCGGGACTTC

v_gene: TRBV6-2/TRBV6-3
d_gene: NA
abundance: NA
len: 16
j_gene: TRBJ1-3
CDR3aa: CASSPGIMRSGNTIYF
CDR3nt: TGTGCCAGCAGTCCAGGGATTATGCGCTCTGGAAACACCATATATTTT

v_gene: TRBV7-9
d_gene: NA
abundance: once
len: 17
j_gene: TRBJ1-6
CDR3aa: CASSPISAGLNNSPLHF
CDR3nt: TGTGCCAGCAGCCCAATCTCGGCCGGACTGAATAATTCACCCCTCCACTTT

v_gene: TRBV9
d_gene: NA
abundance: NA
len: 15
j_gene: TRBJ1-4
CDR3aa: CASSPSGGKGEKLFF
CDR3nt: TGTGCCAGCAGCCCCAGTGGGGGGAAAGGCGAAAAACTGTTTTTT

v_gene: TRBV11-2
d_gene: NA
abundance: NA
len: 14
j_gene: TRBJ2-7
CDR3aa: CASSPQQLTYEQYF
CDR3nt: TGTGCCAGCAGCCCCCAACAGCTGACCTACGAGCAGTACTTC

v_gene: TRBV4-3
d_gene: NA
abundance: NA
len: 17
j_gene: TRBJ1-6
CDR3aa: CASSQASFRAANSPLHF
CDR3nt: TGCGCCAGCAGCCAGGCGAGTTTCAGGGCCGCCAATTCACCCCTCCACTTT

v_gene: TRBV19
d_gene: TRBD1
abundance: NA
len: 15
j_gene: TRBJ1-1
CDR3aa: CASVYRGEMNTEAFF
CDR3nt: TGTGCCAGTGTCTACAGGGGAGAAATGAACACTGAAGCTTTCTTT

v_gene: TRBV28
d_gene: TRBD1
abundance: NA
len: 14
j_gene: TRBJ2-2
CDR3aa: CASDGTGEAGELFF
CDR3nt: TGTGCCAGCGACGGGACAGGGGAAGCCGGGGAGCTGTTTTTT

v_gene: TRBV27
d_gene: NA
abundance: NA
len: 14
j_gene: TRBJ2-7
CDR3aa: CASNLPGNSYEQYF
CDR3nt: TGTGCCAGCAACTTACCGGGAAACTCCTACGAGCAGTACTTC

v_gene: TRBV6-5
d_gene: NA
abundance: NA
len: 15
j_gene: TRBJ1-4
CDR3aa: CASSLGGGAREKLFF
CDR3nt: TGTGCCAGCAGTCTCGGAGGGGGGGCGCGTGAAAAACTGTTTTTT

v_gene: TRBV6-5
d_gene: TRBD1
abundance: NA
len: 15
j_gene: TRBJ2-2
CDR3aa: CASSSDRGDTGELFF
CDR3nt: TGTGCCAGCAGTAGTGACAGGGGGGACACCGGGGAGCTGTTTTTT

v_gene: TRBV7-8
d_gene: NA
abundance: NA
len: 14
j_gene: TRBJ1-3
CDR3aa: CASSTGSYGDTIYF
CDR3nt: TGTGCCAGCTCAACAGGGAGCTACGGAGACACCATATATTTT

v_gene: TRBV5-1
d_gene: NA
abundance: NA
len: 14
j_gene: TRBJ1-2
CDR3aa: CASSFRAEGYGYTF
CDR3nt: TGCGCCAGCAGCTTCAGGGCGGAAGGCTATGGCTACACCTTC

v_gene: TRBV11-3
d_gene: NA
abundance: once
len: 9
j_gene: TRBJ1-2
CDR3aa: CATYYGYTF
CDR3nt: TGTGCCACCTACTATGGCTACACCTTC